These 18 T cell receptor beta chains originate from one sample sequenced in a study of technical replicates of blood from several donors. The assay was immunoSEQ multiplex PCR, and TCRdb's table has in-frame clones only and misses some. The sample has fewer than 80,000 clones, just under 90% seen once. Sequences were obtained from PBMCs. The receptors derive from a human donor in good health. Some clones in this sample may be carry-over from other donors' samples.

The rearrangement joins TRBV19 to TRBJ2-5, with TRBD1 matching 10 bases. Germline assignment: CDR1 LNHDA and CDR2 SQIVND (reference sequence). The CDR3 loop spans 14 amino acids. Unmatched junction bases numbered 7, after V lost 7 bases and J lost 5 bases. Here the CDR3 reads CASTDRGSIETQYF. In DNA form, the CDR3 reads TGTGCCAGTACGGACAGGGGGTCGATCGAGACCCAGTACTTC.

The chain carries TRBV12-5 and TRBJ2-6; TRBD2 agrees at 11 bases. There are 19 residues in the CDR3. CDR1 and CDR2 (germline): LGHNT, FRNRAP. V was clipped by 5 bases and J by 4 bases; unmatched bases: 13. The CDR3 nucleotides are TGTGCTAGTGGTAGGACTAGCGGGCTCCTTGGGCCCGGGGCCAACGTCCTGACTTTC. Protein product: CASGRTSGLLGPGANVLTF. Full variable domain (remainder filled in from reference TRBV12-5 and TRBJ2-6): DARVTQTPRHKVTEMGQEVTMRCQPILGHNTVFWYRQTMMQGLELLAYFRNRAPLDDSGMPKDRFSAEMPDATLATLKIQPSEPRDSAVYFCASGRTSGLLGPGANVLTFGAGSRLTVL.

J is TRBJ2-5 and V is TRBV4-3; D is ambiguous. CDR3 length: 15 residues. Trimming stripped 0 bases from V and 9 bases from J, with 17 bases between. Looked up from germline, CDR1 is LGHNA and CDR2 is YSLEER. Written as DNA, the CDR3 is TGCGCCAGCAGCCAAGATCATCGATCAAATGGAGCCCAGTACTTC. Residues: CASSQDHRSNGAQYF.

V and J are TRBV19 and TRBJ2-1; 8 bases align to TRBD2. This CDR3 is 15 amino acids long. V trimming: 5 bases; J trimming: 6 bases; junction bases outside the gene matches: 9. CDR1 LNHDA and CDR2 SQIVND come from the germline V gene (reference sequence). This chain's CDR3 is CASSAPGLVFNEQFF. The CDR3 DNA is TGTGCCAGTAGTGCCCCGGGACTAGTCTTCAATGAGCAGTTCTTC.

This chain joins TRBV4-1 and TRBJ1-6; D is undetermined. The germline gives CDR1 MGHRA, CDR2 YSYEKL. The CDR3 spans 16 residues. The V gene lost 2 bases and the J gene lost 1 base, with 9 bases spanning the gap. Here the CDR3 reads CASSQPTRSYNSPLHF. CDR3 nucleotides: TGCGCCAGCAGCCAACCTACGAGGTCCTATAATTCACCCCTCCACTTT.

The chain has TRBV27 and TRBJ2-1; 11 nucleotides match TRBD2. Germline CDR1 MNHEY, CDR2 SMNVEV (reference sequence). The CDR3 sequence is 17 residues long. Losses at the gene ends were 6 bases for V and 4 bases for J; bases not matched to a gene: 11. CDR3 protein: CASSPGTSGIGYNEQFF. The CDR3 nucleotides read TGTGCCAGCAGCCCCGGGACTAGCGGCATAGGGTACAATGAGCAGTTCTTC.

The V and J genes are TRBV4-1 and TRBJ2-5; weak D call: TRBD2 (6 bases). There are 13 residues in the CDR3. The ends were cut back, 0 bases at V and 10 bases at J, with 12 bases in the middle. From germline, CDR1 is MGHRA and CDR2 YSYEKL. In nucleotides, the CDR3 is TGCGCCAGCAGCCAAGACCCCGGGAGAAGCCAGTACTTC. It yields the protein CASSQDPGRSQYF.

The V and J genes are TRBV4-1 and TRBJ2-2; 9 nucleotides match TRBD1. The CDR3 sequence is 19 residues long. The J segment lost 2 bases and the V segment lost 3 bases, leaving 13 bases of the junction unmatched. Germline CDR1 and CDR2: MGHRA and YSYEKL. The chain's CDR3 is CASSHPPGTGNVNTGELFF. The CDR3 DNA reads TGCGCCAGCAGCCATCCTCCCGGGACAGGGAACGTAAACACCGGGGAGCTGTTTTTT.

This sequence joins TRBV6-1 and TRBJ2-7, with unresolved D. Germline V lookup: CDR1 MNHNS, CDR2 SASEGT. The CDR3 length is 16 residues. V lost 2 bases and J lost 0, with 14 bases in between. The CDR3 sequence: CASSEFYSSGSYEQYF. The CDR3 region has the DNA TGTGCCAGCAGTGAATTCTATTCCTCCGGCTCCTACGAGCAGTACTTC.

The V call is TRBV5-1, the J call TRBJ2-2; D unclear. Trimming took off 0 bases at V and 6 bases at J, with 9 bases between the two ends. CDR1 is SGHRS, CDR2 YFSETQ, per germline. The CDR3 covers 14 residues. The CDR3 region has the DNA TGCGCCAGCAGCTTGGAGAGCCGGTCCGGGGAGCTGTTTTTT. Protein sequence: CASSLESRSGELFF.

The CDR3 DNA is TGTGCCAGTAGTATAGGAGGGTTCACCGGGGAGCTGTTTTTT. This gives the protein CASSIGGFTGELFF. This chain uses TRBV19 with TRBJ2-2; tentatively, D is TRBD2 (5 bases). Germline CDR1 LNHDA, CDR2 SQIVND (reference sequence). V was shortened by 1 base and J by 4 bases, with 7 bases between the two germline ends. The CDR3 spans 14 residues.

This clone has only one observation. The V gene is TRBV7-2, the J gene TRBJ2-7; possible D gene TRBD2, 6 bases. CDR3 length: 11 amino acids. Germline CDR1 reads SGHTA; CDR2 reads FQGNSA. V was trimmed by 4 bases and J by 6 bases, leaving 7 bases between them. This CDR3 reads CASSSGGEQYF. The CDR3 DNA reads TGTGCCAGCAGCTCCGGGGGCGAGCAGTACTTC.

This clone was counted a single time. The chain carries TRBV11-1 and TRBJ2-3, with a weak D call TRBD2 (7 bases). Trimming left V 5 bases short and J 5 bases short, with 11 bases between. Germline V gene sequence: CDR1 SGHAT, CDR2 FQDESV (reference sequence). CDR3 length equals 13 residues. The CDR3: CASSRGAGDTQYF. CDR3 nucleotide sequence: TGTGCCAGCAGCCGGGGGGCGGGAGATACGCAGTATTTT. Full variable domain (remainder filled in from reference TRBV11-1 and TRBJ2-3): EAEVAQSPRYKITEKSQAVAFWCDPISGHATLYWYRQILGQGPELLVQFQDESVVDDSQLPKDRFSAERLKGVDSTLKIQPAELGDSAMYLCASSRGAGDTQYFGPGTRLTVL.

The genes are TRBV5-1 and TRBJ2-7; no clear D. Trimming cost V 1 base and J 5 bases, with 7 bases left between them. Looked up from germline, CDR1 is SGHRS and CDR2 is YFSETQ. The CDR3 has 12 amino acids. CDR3 region: CASSLLADEQYF. DNA for the CDR3: TGCGCCAGCAGCTTGCTGGCAGACGAGCAGTACTTC.

The chain combines TRBV5-1 with TRBJ2-7; D may be TRBD1 (6 bases). The CDR3 contains 14 residues. CDR1 is SGHRS and CDR2 is YFSETQ in the germline V gene. Trimming stripped 4 bases from V and 2 bases from J, with 13 bases between. This CDR3 is CASSTQTGPYEQYF. The CDR3 bases are TGCGCCAGCAGCACCCAGACAGGCCCCTACGAGCAGTACTTC.

This clone has just a few counts. The chain has TRBV4-2 and TRBJ1-1; 8 bases are a match to TRBD1. The CDR3 is made up of 14 amino acids. V shed 3 bases, J shed 5 bases, and the junction held 5 bases outside the gene matches. Per germline, CDR1 LGHNA and CDR2 YNFKEQ. CDR3 region: CASSQDRVWTEAFF. CDR3 bases: TGTGCCAGCAGCCAGGACAGGGTCTGGACTGAAGCTTTCTTT.

The chain has TRBV4-3 and TRBJ2-2, with D perhaps TRBD1 (6 bases). The CDR3 runs to 16 residues. Trimming stripped 1 base from V and 6 bases from J, with 15 bases between. The germline gives CDR1 LGHNA, CDR2 YSLEER. The CDR3 nucleotides are TGCGCCAGCAGCCAAGCTTTTGGGGGCTGGCCCGGGGAGCTGTTTTTT. This encodes CASSQAFGGWPGELFF.

The gene calls are TRBV30 and TRBJ1-1; D call uncertain. Trimming left V 5 bases short and J 1 base short, with 17 bases between. The germline V gene has CDR1 GTSNPN and CDR2 SVGIG (reference sequence). CDR3 length equals 15 residues. The CDR3 region has the DNA TGTGCCTGGCTTTTTCGACACCTTAAGAACACTGAAGCTTTCTTT. Translated, it gives CAWLFRHLKNTEAFF.